The 26 T cell receptor beta chains reported below all come from one sample, sequenced in a study of CD8+CD57+ T cells in acquired aplastic anemia. Profiling of TCR beta VDJ combinations and CDR3 sequences used genomic DNA as template. TCRdb analysed the reads with MiXCR anew, one entry per CDR3 protein. This table has around 200,000 distinct CDR3 sequences, around 50% appearing once. Only patients with CD8+CD57+ cell expansion on flow cytometry were chosen for sequencing. Sequenced input: sorted CD4+, CD8+, or CD8+CD57+ T cells (not recorded which) from PBMCs. The source of these receptors is a human donor with aplastic anemia.

The chain couples TRBV20-1 to TRBJ2-7, with D maybe TRBD1 (5 bases). The germline V gene encodes CDR1 DFQATT and CDR2 SNEGSKA (reference sequence). The V gene lost 4 bases and the J gene lost 3 bases, with 10 bases spanning the gap. This CDR3 has 12 amino acids. The CDR3 protein is CSATTDSYEQYF. DNA for the CDR3: TGCAGTGCTACAACCGACAGCTACGAGCAGTACTTC.

This clonotype was counted only a few times. This CDR3 reads CASSLGQSKNIQYF. DNA for the CDR3: TGCGCCAGCAGCTTGGGACAGTCCAAAAACATTCAGTACTTC. The rearrangement joins TRBV5-1 to TRBJ2-4; D possibly corresponds to TRBD1 (5 bases). This CDR3 region has 14 residues. CDR1 and CDR2 (germline): SGHRS, YFSETQ. V lost 0 bases to trimming and J lost 2 bases, with 6 bases between them.

This clonotype was counted at least ten times. The V call is TRBV25-1, the J call TRBJ1-5; D unclear. Per germline, CDR1 MGHDK and CDR2 SYGVNS. V lost 8 bases to trimming and J lost 2 bases, with 7 bases between them. The CDR3 runs 12 residues. The CDR3, as DNA: TGTGCCAGCCGAAGGGGCAATCAGCCCCAGCATTTT. Residues: CASRRGNQPQHF.

This clonotype occurred many times. The chain carries TRBV9 and TRBJ2-5, with TRBD1 matching 8 bases. The V gene end was trimmed by 4 bases and the J gene end by 4 bases; junction bases not matched to a gene: 6. In germline, CDR1 is SGDLS, CDR2 YYNGEE. The CDR3 is 14 residues long. The CDR3 protein is CASSISRGRETQYF. The CDR3 DNA sequence: TGTGCCAGCAGCATCAGCAGGGGGCGAGAGACCCAGTACTTC.

The gene calls are TRBV10-3 and TRBJ2-2; the D gene is possibly TRBD1 (5 bases). Germline values: CDR1 ENHRY, CDR2 SYGVKD. The CDR3 is 16 amino acids. V was shortened by 0 bases and J by 6 bases, with 14 bases between the two germline ends. CDR3: CAISESESWGAGELFF. The DNA of the CDR3 is TGTGCCATCAGTGAGTCGGAATCATGGGGCGCCGGGGAGCTGTTTTTT.

This clonotype was detected many times. This rearrangement joins TRBV5-8 to TRBJ2-4; D is unclear. The germline V gene encodes CDR1 SGHTS and CDR2 YDEGEE. The CDR3 consists of 14 residues. Trimming took 4 bases from V and 0 from J, leaving 8 bases between them. The CDR3 DNA sequence: TGTGCCAGCAGCATTTACTTAGCCAAAAACATTCAGTACTTC. Protein sequence: CASSIYLAKNIQYF.

The CDR3 nucleotides are TGTGCCAGCCAGGGGCTAACAGGGGGCGCGGATACGCAGTATTTT. Translating gives CASQGLTGGADTQYF. The genes are TRBV11-1 and TRBJ2-3, with 9 positions matching TRBD1. Germline V gives CDR1 SGHAT, CDR2 FQDESV (reference sequence). Losses at the gene ends were 8 bases for V and 6 bases for J; bases not matched to a gene: 12. The CDR3 spans 15 residues.

The CDR3 is CSARTLAGFNEQFF. As DNA, the CDR3 is TGCAGCGCTAGAACACTAGCGGGTTTCAATGAGCAGTTCTTC. The chain is built from TRBV29-1 and TRBJ2-1, with TRBD2 identical over 9 bases. Germline assignment: CDR1 SQVTM and CDR2 ANQGSEA. V lost 7 bases and J lost 6; bases outside the gene matches: 10. This CDR3 comprises 14 residues.

This chain links TRBV7-4 with TRBJ2-7; 8 nucleotides line up with TRBD1. V lost 4 bases to trimming and J lost 3 bases; unmatched junction nucleotides: 8. Germline CDR1 reads SGHVT; CDR2 reads SQSDAQ. The CDR3 extends over 15 amino acids. CDR3 DNA sequence: TGTGCCAGCAGCTGTCCACCGGGACAGGACTACGAGCAGTACTTC. Residues: CASSCPPGQDYEQYF.

The V gene is TRBV19, the J gene TRBJ1-2; a possible D gene is TRBD1 (6 bases). Trimming shortened V by 4 bases and J by 3 bases, and 12 bases separated the two germline ends. CDR1 and CDR2 from the germline V gene are LNHDA and SQIVND (reference sequence). The CDR3 loop spans 14 amino acids. This CDR3 reads CASSRVGQDYGYTF. In DNA, the CDR3 is TGTGCCAGTAGTAGGGTGGGACAAGACTATGGCTACACCTTC. Filled out from reference TRBV19 and TRBJ1-2, the complete variable domain reads DGGITQSPKYLFRKEGQNVTLSCEQNLNHDAMYWYRQDPGQGLRLIYYSQIVNDFQKGDIAEGYSVSREKKESFPLTVTSAQKNPTAFYLCASSRVGQDYGYTFGSGTRLTVV.

The genes are TRBV6-5 and TRBJ2-3; D possibly matches TRBD1 or TRBD2 (5 bases each). Germline V gene data show CDR1 as MNHEY and CDR2 as SVGAGI. The CDR3 is 16 residues long. Trimming took 2 bases from V and 2 from J, leaving 14 bases between them. CDR3 bases: TGTGCCAGCAGTTACCGGGGACGAGGGACCACAGATACGCAGTATTTT. This translates into CASSYRGRGTTDTQYF.

This clonotype was counted at least ten times. The chain is built from TRBV6-1 and TRBJ2-7; 7 bases fit TRBD2. The germline gives CDR1 MNHNS, CDR2 SASEGT. Trimming removed 8 bases from V and 0 bases from J; junction bases left unmatched: 7. The CDR3 consists of 14 residues. CDR3: CASWEGSSSYEQYF. For the CDR3, the DNA is TGTGCCAGCTGGGAGGGCAGTAGCTCCTACGAGCAGTACTTC.

The gene calls are TRBV10-3 and TRBJ2-2, with 7 bases lining up with TRBD1. Germline values: CDR1 ENHRY, CDR2 SYGVKD. This CDR3 region has 15 residues. V lost 4 bases and J lost 4; bases outside the gene matches: 6. The CDR3, as DNA: TGTGCCATCAGTGGGACAGGTCTGGGCACCGGGGAGCTGTTTTTT. Translating gives CAISGTGLGTGELFF.

The chain uses TRBV29-1 and TRBJ1-2; D not certain. Trimming cost V 2 bases and J 7 bases, with 11 bases left between them. Germline assignment: CDR1 SQVTM and CDR2 ANQGSEA. This CDR3 is 12 amino acids long. The CDR3 sequence is CSVETLPGGYTF. CDR3 DNA: TGCAGCGTTGAAACCCTACCCGGTGGCTACACCTTC.

This clonotype is labeled medium-sized. The chain carries TRBV2 and TRBJ2-7, with 7 bases that match TRBD2. V dropped 0 bases and J dropped 7; count of bases not matched to a gene: 0. This CDR3 has 12 residues. The V gene's germline CDR1 is SNHLY and CDR2 FYNNEI. The CDR3 is CASSEAGGEQYF. The CDR3 DNA is TGTGCCAGCAGTGAAGCGGGGGGGGAGCAGTACTTC.

This clonotype was picked up many times. The rearrangement uses TRBV19 and TRBJ1-5, with D maybe TRBD1 (5 bases). Deletions cut 5 bases from V and 5 bases from J, with 16 bases between. The CDR3 has 15 residues. The germline CDR1 and CDR2 sequences are LNHDA and SQIVND (reference sequence). As DNA, the CDR3 is TGTGCCAGTAGTCACCCCCAGGGTAATGATCAGCCCCAGCATTTT. As protein: CASSHPQGNDQPQHF.

The J gene is TRBJ1-2, the V gene TRBV6-4, with 8 bases identical to TRBD1. The CDR3 contains 16 residues. Trimming cost V 4 bases and J 3 bases; bases outside gene matches: 10. CDR1 and CDR2 from the germline V gene are MRHNA and SNTAGT. The CDR3 nucleotides read TGTGCCAGCAGTGCCAATCCTACAGGGGGATACTATGGCTACACCTTC. Translating gives CASSANPTGGYYGYTF.

The table lists this clonotype with a count of one. This chain uses TRBV20-1 with TRBJ1-1; the D is unclear. The length of the CDR3 is 11 residues. Trimming shortened V by 2 bases and J by 4 bases, and 5 bases separated the two germline ends. Germline V gene sequence: CDR1 DFQATT, CDR2 SNEGSKA (reference sequence). The CDR3 DNA follows: TGCAGTGCTAGAAAAGCCACTGAAGCTTTCTTT. This encodes CSARKATEAFF.

Points on this clonotype: This may come from a read error, since a much larger clone is one base off. The V call is TRBV6-1, the J call TRBJ2-2, with D uncertain. Germline CDR1 MNHNS, CDR2 SASEGT. This CDR3 is built from 13 residues. Trimming shortened V by 6 bases and J by 3 bases, and 8 bases separated the two germline ends. CDR3 coding DNA: TGTGCCAGCAGACCCTATGACACCGGGGAGCTGTTTTTT. Translating gives CASRPYDTGELFF.

J is TRBJ2-2 and V is TRBV2; 15 nucleotides agree with TRBD2. V shed 6 bases and J 1 base; nucleotides not matched to a gene: 6. Germline values: CDR1 SNHLY, CDR2 FYNNEI. This CDR3 comprises 18 residues. The CDR3 bases are TGTGCCAGCAGCGGACTAGCGGGAGGGCCGAGGAACACCGGGGAGCTGTTTTTT. Its protein is CASSGLAGGPRNTGELFF.

V gene TRBV7-8 combines with J gene TRBJ2-5; 13 bases are a match to TRBD2. Losses at the gene ends were 5 bases for V and 5 bases for J; bases not matched to a gene: 8. The CDR3 loop spans 16 amino acids. The germline gives CDR1 SGHVS, CDR2 FQNEAQ. CDR3 sequence: CASSPTSGGGLETQYF. Here the CDR3 DNA reads TGTGCCAGCAGCCCCACTAGCGGGGGGGGGCTTGAGACCCAGTACTTC.

This chain uses TRBV20-1 with TRBJ2-3; a weak D match, TRBD2 (6 bases). The V end was cut by 3 bases, the J end by 2 bases, with 12 bases between. Germline CDR1 and CDR2: DFQATT and SNEGSKA (reference sequence). The CDR3 length is 14 residues. Here the CDR3 DNA reads TGCAGTGCTAGCCTTCTAGCGTTCACAGATACGCAGTATTTT. It specifies CSASLLAFTDTQYF.

With respect to this clonotype: Given a much more abundant clone one base away, this may be a read error. V usage is TRBV29-1 and J usage is TRBJ1-1; 7 bases match TRBD1. This CDR3 is 13 amino acids long. CDR1 is SQVTM and CDR2 is ANQGSEA in the germline V gene. Here the CDR3 reads CSVGGQMKTEAFF. In DNA form, the CDR3 reads TGCAGCGTTGGGGGACAGATGAAAACTGAAGCTTTCTTT.

This clonotype was counted only a few times. The gene calls are TRBV3-1 and TRBJ1-1; no clear D gene. The CDR3 extends over 17 amino acids. Germline-derived CDR1 and CDR2 are LGHDT and YNNKEL (reference sequence). V was cut by 2 bases and J by 11 bases, with 27 bases left in between. In nucleotides, the CDR3 is TGTGCCAGCAGCCAATCCGGTAGCTGGGATGGATGGGGTGCGGCTTTCTTT. Translated: CASSQSGSWDGWGAAFF.

This clonotype was observed a few times. V and J are TRBV14 and TRBJ2-2; D unresolved. Deletions cut 4 bases from V and 1 base from J, with 13 bases between. Germline V gene sequence: CDR1 SGHDN, CDR2 FVKESK. This CDR3 region has 16 residues. CDR3 amino acids: CASSPRVKLNTGELFF. CDR3 coding DNA: TGTGCCAGCAGCCCCCGGGTCAAATTGAACACCGGGGAGCTGTTTTTT.

The chain is built from TRBV9 and TRBJ2-5, with D unclear. Germline V lookup: CDR1 SGDLS, CDR2 YYNGEE. CDR3 length: 15 amino acids. Trimming cost V 0 bases and J 5 bases, with 14 bases left between them. Here the CDR3 reads CASSVAPLVGETQYF. The CDR3 DNA reads TGTGCCAGCAGCGTAGCCCCGTTGGTCGGGGAGACCCAGTACTTC.